The sequence of this TCR beta chain was determined in a study of blood T cell repertoires in COVID-19. Study overall: Samples came from the United States, Italy and Spain, spanning acute and convalescent COVID-19. T cells, B-cell-depleted T cells, or PBMCs supplied cDNA or gDNA.

Germline lookup yields CDR1 LNHDA and CDR2 SQIVND (reference sequence). V lost 2 bases and J lost 3, with 11 bases in between. The CDR3 spans 16 residues. Under the authors' procedure: Estimation of nucleated cell counts relied on the amplification of reference gene primers. Produced via immunoSEQ multiplex PCR; TCRdb's table is partial and in-frame only. V and J calls and clone size come straight from that table; D and trimming were deduced from the DNA. The sample holds about 130,000 clones; approximately 84% are singletons and the top ten take roughly 1.8%. The sequencing input was peripheral blood. This receptor was obtained from a man between 65 and 79 years old with acute or convalescent COVID-19. The gene calls are TRBV19 and TRBJ1-6; weak D call: TRBD1 (5 bases). DNA of the CDR3: TGTGCCAGTAGTATAAATGGGGCCGGCTATAATTCACCCCTCCACTTT. Translation: CASSINGAGYNSPLHF.